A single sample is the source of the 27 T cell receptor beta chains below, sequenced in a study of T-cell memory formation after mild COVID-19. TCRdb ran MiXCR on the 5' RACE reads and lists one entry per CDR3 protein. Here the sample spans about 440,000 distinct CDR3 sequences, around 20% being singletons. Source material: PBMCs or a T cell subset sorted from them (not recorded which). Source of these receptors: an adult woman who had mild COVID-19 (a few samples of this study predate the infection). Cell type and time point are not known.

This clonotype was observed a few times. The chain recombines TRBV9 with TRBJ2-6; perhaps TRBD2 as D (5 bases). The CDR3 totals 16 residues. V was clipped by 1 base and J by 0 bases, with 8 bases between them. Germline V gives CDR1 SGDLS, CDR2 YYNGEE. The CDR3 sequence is CASSVQRDSGANVLTF. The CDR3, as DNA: TGTGCCAGCAGCGTACAACGGGACTCTGGGGCCAACGTCCTGACTTTC.

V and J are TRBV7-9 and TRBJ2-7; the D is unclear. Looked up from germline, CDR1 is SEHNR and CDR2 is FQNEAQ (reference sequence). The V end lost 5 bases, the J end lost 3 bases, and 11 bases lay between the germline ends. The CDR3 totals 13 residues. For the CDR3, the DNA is TGTGCCAGCAGCCCGGATCTCCTCTACGAGCAGTACTTC. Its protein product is CASSPDLLYEQYF.

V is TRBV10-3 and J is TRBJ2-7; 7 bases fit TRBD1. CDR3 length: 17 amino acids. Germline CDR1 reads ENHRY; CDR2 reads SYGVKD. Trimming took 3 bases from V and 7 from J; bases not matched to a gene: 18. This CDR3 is CAISDHPRDRPRGEQYF. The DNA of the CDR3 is TGTGCCATCAGTGACCACCCTAGGGACAGACCCCGAGGGGAGCAGTACTTC.

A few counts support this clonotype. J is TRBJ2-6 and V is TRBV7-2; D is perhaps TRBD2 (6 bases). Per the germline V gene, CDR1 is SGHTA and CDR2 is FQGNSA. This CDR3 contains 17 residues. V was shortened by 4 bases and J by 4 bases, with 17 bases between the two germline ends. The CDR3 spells CASSYQGGGHGANVLTF. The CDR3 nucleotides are TGTGCCAGCAGCTACCAGGGCGGAGGGCACGGGGCCAACGTCCTGACTTTC.

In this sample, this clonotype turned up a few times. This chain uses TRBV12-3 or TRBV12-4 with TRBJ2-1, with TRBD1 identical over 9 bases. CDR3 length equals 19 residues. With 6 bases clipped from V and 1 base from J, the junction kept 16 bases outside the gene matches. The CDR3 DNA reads TGTGCCAGCAGACCCCGGGACAGGGCCCACTCCTTTTCCTACAATGAGCAGTTCTTC. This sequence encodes CASRPRDRAHSFSYNEQFF.

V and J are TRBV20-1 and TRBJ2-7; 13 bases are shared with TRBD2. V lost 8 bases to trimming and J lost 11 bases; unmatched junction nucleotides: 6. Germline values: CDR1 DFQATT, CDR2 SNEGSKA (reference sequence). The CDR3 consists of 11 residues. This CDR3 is CSTKTSGREYF. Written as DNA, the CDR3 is TGCAGTACGAAAACTAGCGGGAGGGAGTACTTC.

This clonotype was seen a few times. Written as DNA, the CDR3 is TGTGCCAGCACCACCCGGGACGACACAGATACGCAGTATTTT. Its protein product is CASTTRDDTDTQYF. V is TRBV6-6 and J is TRBJ2-3, with D perhaps being TRBD1 or TRBD2 (5 bases each). The length of the CDR3 is 14 residues. Trimming cost V 7 bases and J 2 bases, with 13 bases left between them. Germline V gene sequence: CDR1 MNHNY, CDR2 SVGAGI (reference sequence).

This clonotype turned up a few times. The CDR3 bases are TGTGCCAGGCCGACAGAATTATATGGCTACACCTTC. Its translation is CARPTELYGYTF. The chain carries TRBV2 and TRBJ1-2, with D perhaps matching TRBD1 (5 bases). The V and J ends lost 9 bases and 5 bases respectively, with 13 bases between them. This CDR3 is 12 amino acids long. Germline V lookup: CDR1 SNHLY, CDR2 FYNNEI.

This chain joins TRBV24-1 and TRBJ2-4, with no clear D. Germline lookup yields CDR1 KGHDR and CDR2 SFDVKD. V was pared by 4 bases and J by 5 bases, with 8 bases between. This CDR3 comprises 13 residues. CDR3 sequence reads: CATSDEVENIQYF. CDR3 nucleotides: TGTGCCACCAGTGACGAGGTGGAAAACATTCAGTACTTC.

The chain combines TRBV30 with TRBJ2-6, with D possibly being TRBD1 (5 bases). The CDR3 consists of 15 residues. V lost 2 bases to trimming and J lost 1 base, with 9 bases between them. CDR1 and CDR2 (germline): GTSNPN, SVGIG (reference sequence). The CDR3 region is CAWSRAGSGANVLTF. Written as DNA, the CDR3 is TGTGCCTGGAGTAGGGCAGGGTCTGGGGCCAACGTCCTGACTTTC. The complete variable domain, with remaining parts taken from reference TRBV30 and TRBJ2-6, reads SQTIHQWPATLVQPVGSPLSLECTVEGTSNPNLYWYRQAAGRGLQLLFYSVGIGQISSEVPQNLSASRPQDRQFILSSKKLLLSDSGFYLCAWSRAGSGANVLTFGAGSRLTVL.

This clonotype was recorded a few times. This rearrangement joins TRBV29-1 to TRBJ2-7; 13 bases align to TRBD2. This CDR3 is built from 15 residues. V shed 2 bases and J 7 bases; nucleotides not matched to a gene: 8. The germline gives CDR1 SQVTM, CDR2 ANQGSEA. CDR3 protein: CSVEMPGLAGFEQYF. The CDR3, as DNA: TGCAGCGTTGAAATGCCGGGACTAGCGGGATTTGAGCAGTACTTC.

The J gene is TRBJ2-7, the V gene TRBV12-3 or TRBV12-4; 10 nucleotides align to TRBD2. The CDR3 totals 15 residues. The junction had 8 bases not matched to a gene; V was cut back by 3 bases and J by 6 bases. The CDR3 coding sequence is TGTGCCAGCAGTTTTGTCCTAGCGGGAGTTTCCGAGCAGTACTTC. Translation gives CASSFVLAGVSEQYF.

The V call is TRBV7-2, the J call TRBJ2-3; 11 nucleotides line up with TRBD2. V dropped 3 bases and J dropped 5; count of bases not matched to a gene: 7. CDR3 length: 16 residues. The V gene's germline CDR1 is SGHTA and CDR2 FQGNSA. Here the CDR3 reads CASSLHRLAGQDTQYF. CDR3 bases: TGTGCCAGCAGCTTGCACCGACTAGCGGGGCAAGATACGCAGTATTTT.

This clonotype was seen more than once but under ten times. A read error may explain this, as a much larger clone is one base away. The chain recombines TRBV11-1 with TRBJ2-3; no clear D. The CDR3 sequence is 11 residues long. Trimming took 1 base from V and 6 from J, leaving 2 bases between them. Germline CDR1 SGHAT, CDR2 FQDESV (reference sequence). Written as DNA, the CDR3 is TGTGCCAGCAGCTTAGTCGATACGCAGTATTTT. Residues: CASSLVDTQYF.

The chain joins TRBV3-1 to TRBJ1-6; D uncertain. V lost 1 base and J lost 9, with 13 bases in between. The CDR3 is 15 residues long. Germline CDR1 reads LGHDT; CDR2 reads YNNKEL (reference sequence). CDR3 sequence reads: CASSQVTVYGSPLHF. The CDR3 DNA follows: TGTGCCAGCAGCCAAGTAACAGTTTATGGTTCACCCCTCCACTTT.

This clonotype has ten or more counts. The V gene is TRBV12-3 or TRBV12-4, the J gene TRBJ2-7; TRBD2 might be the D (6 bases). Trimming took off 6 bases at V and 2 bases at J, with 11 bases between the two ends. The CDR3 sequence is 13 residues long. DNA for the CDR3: TGTGCCAGCAGCATCGGGGGACCCTACGAGCAGTACTTC. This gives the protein CASSIGGPYEQYF.

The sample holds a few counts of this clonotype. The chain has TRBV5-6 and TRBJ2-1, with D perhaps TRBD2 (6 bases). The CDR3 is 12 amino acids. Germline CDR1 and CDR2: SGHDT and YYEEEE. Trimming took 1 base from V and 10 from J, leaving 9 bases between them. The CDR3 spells CASSLMAGEQFF. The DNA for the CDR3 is TGTGCCAGCAGCTTGATGGCGGGGGAGCAGTTCTTC.

The CDR3 sequence: CASSEHRETSPEFF. In DNA form, the CDR3 reads TGTGCCAGCAGCGAACACCGGGAGACTAGTCCGGAGTTCTTC. The rearrangement joins TRBV9 to TRBJ2-1, with D maybe TRBD2 (6 bases). CDR3 length: 14 amino acids. The ends were cut back, 3 bases at V and 14 bases at J, with 21 bases in the middle. CDR1 and CDR2 (germline): SGDLS, YYNGEE.

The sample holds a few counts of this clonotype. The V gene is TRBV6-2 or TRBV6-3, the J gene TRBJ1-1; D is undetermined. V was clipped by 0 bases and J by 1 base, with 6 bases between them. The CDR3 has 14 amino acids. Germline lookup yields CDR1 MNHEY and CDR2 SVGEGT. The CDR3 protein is CASSYSERNTEAFF. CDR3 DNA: TGTGCCAGCAGTTACTCGGAACGGAACACTGAAGCTTTCTTT.

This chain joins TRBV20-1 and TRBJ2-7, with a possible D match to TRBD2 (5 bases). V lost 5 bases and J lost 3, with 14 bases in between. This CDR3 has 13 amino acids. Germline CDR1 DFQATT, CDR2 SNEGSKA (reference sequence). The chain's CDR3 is CSARSRSGYEQYF. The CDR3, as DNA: TGCAGTGCTCGCTCTAGAAGCGGCTACGAGCAGTACTTC.

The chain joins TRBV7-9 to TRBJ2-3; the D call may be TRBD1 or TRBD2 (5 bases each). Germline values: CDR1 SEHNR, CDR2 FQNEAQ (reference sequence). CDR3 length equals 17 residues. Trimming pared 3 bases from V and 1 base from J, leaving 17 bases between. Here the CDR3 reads CASSFFLAGTGTDTQYF. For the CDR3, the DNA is TGTGCCAGCAGCTTCTTTCTTGCAGGGACGGGCACAGATACGCAGTATTTT.

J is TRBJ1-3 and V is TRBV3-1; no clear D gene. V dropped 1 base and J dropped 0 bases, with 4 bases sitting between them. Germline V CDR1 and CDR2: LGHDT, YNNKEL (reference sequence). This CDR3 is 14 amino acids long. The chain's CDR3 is CASSQGHSGNTIYF. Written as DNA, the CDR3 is TGTGCCAGCAGCCAAGGGCACTCTGGAAACACCATATATTTT.

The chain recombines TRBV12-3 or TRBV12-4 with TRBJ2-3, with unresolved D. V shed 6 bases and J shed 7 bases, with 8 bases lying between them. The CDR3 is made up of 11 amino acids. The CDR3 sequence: CASSFLYTQYF. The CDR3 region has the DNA TGTGCCAGCAGCTTCCTCTATACGCAGTATTTT.

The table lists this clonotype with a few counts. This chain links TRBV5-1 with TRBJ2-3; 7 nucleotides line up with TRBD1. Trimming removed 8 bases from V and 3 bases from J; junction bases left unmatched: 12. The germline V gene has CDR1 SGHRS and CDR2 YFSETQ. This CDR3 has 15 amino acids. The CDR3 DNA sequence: TGCGCCAGTACCTCAGGGGGTCCCCGTACAGATACGCAGTATTTT. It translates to CASTSGGPRTDTQYF. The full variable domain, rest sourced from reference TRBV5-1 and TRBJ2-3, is KAGVTQTPRYLIKTRGQQVTLSCSPISGHRSVSWYQQTPGQGLQFLFEYFSETQRNKGNFPGRFSGRQFSNSRSEMNVSTLELGDSALYLCASTSGGPRTDTQYFGPGTRLTVL.

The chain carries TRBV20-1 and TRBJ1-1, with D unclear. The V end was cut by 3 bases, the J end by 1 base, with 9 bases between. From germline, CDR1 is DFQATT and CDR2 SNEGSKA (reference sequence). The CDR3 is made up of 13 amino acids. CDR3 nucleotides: TGCAGTGCTAGGAAGCCAGAGAACACTGAAGCTTTCTTT. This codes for CSARKPENTEAFF.

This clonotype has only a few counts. DNA of the CDR3: TGTGCCAGCTCACCGGGACTCCCACCAGATACGCAGTATTTT. Translation gives CASSPGLPPDTQYF. The chain links TRBV18 to TRBJ2-3; D is possibly TRBD2 (6 bases). This CDR3 spans 14 amino acids. Trimming removed 3 bases from V and 4 bases from J, with 11 bases in between. The germline CDR1 and CDR2 sequences are KGHSH and LQKENI.

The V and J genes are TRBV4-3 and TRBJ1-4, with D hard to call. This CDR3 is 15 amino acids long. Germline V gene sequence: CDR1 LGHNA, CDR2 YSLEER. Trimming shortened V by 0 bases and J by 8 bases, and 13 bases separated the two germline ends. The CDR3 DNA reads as TGCGCCAGCAGCCAAGAAACCCATATACGGGAAAAACTGTTTTTT. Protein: CASSQETHIREKLFF.